A selection of T cell receptor beta chains follows, all from one sample in a study of tumor and adjacent non-tumor tissue in lung cancer. One entry per CDR3 protein results from TCRdb running MiXCR on the multiplex PCR reads. The table records 75,000 to 95,000 distinct CDR3 sequences, over 55% of them present only once. The sample comprised lung tumor tissue. Receptors originate from a woman aged 40-49 years with non-small cell lung cancer. CDR3s include the opening cysteine and the closing phenylalanine or tryptophan. The order of the fields is V gene, CDR3 length, D gene, clone size, J gene, CDR3 protein, CDR3 DNA. The D gene is left open where the match is weak. Size is stated for part of the rows, as once, few or many counts, or as a class when the clone is expanded.

>TRBV29-1|12|TRBD1|-|TRBJ1-1
CGAPGGNTEAFF
TGCGGCGCGCCAGGGGGCAACACTGAAGCTTTCTTT
>TRBV20-1|18|-|-|TRBJ2-4
CSARDGDSSWRAKNIQYF
TGCAGTGCTAGAGATGGTGACTCTAGCTGGAGGGCCAAAAACATTCAGTACTTC
>TRBV20-1|15|-|-|TRBJ1-1
CNARFGEWMNTEAFF
TGCAATGCTAGGTTTGGGGAGTGGATGAACACTGAAGCTTTCTTT
>TRBV5-4|14|-|-|TRBJ2-5
CASSLVLNKETQYF
TGTGCCAGCAGCTTGGTGCTGAACAAAGAGACCCAGTACTTC
>TRBV6-5|17|TRBD2|-|TRBJ2-6
CASSYGTSWSGANVLSF
TGTGCCAGCAGTTACGGGACTAGCTGGAGTGGGGCCAACGTCCTGAGTTTC
>TRBV4-1|14|-|-|TRBJ1-5
CASSPRQDNQPQHF
TGCGCCAGCAGCCCCCGGCAGGACAATCAGCCCCAGCATTTT
>TRBV29-1|13|-|-|TRBJ1-5
CSAWDFNTDTQHF
TGCAGCGCATGGGACTTTAACACAGATACGCAGCATTTT
>TRBV12-3/TRBV12-4|15|TRBD1|once|TRBJ2-1
CASSSYSGGDSEQFF
TGTGCCAGCAGTTCCTACTCAGGGGGTGACAGTGAGCAGTTCTTC
>TRBV4-1|13|-|once|TRBJ1-1
CASSQGMSTEAFF
TGCGCTAGCAGCCAAGGCATGTCCACAGAAGCTTTCTTT
>TRBV5-6|15|-|-|TRBJ2-3
CANSFNPLSTDMQYF
TGTGCCAACAGCTTTAATCCCCTCAGCACAGATATGCAGTATTTT
>TRBV7-3|14|-|once|TRBJ2-2
CDSSFDSYTGELFF
TGTGACAGCAGCTTCGACAGTTACACCGGGGAGCTGTTTTTT
>TRBV4-1|15|-|-|TRBJ2-3
CASTQDLSSTDTHYF
TGCGCCAGCACCCAAGATTTGTCTAGCACAGATACGCACTATTTT
>TRBV6-1|13|-|once|TRBJ2-1
CANSELGLNEQFF
TGTGCCAACAGTGAACTCGGCCTTAATGAGCAGTTCTTC
>TRBV6-1|13|TRBD1|many|TRBJ1-1
CASSGTENTEAFF
TGTGCCAGCAGCGGGACAGAGAACACTGAAGCTTTCTTT
>TRBV12-3/TRBV12-4|15|TRBD1|few|TRBJ2-2
CATQGEVIGTRELFF
TGTGCCACCCAGGGGGAAGTTATAGGCACCAGGGAGCTGTTTTTT
>TRBV7-2|11|-|few|TRBJ2-1
CASSPQREQFF
TGTGCCAGCAGCCCCCAAAGAGAGCAGTTCTTC
>TRBV6-5|15|-|-|TRBJ2-1
CVSRQGRFTYNEQFF
TGTGTCAGCAGACAAGGACGGTTTACATACAATGAGCAGTTCTTC
>TRBV29-1|13|-|medium-sized|TRBJ2-1
CSVGFGAYNEQFF
TGCAGCGTAGGCTTCGGGGCCTACAATGAGCAGTTCTTC
>TRBV7-3|13|-|few|TRBJ1-5
CASSLELGQPQHF
TGTGCCAGCAGCTTGGAATTGGGGCAGCCCCAGCATTTT
>TRBV6-5|14|TRBD2|-|TRBJ2-1
CGSRPWTSHHEQSF
TGTGGCAGCAGACCCTGGACTAGCCACCATGAGCAGTCCTTC
>TRBV20-1|21|-|-|TRBJ2-3
CSASGGTGDKREGHFTDTQYF
TGCAGTGCTAGCGGCGGGACAGGGGACAAGCGGGAGGGCCATTTCACAGATACGCAGTATTTT
>TRBV24-1|16|-|-|TRBJ2-3
CATNDSDRYGSDTQYF
TGTGCCACCAATGACTCCGACAGGTATGGATCAGATACGCAGTATTTT
>TRBV11-2|15|-|-|TRBJ2-3
CARSLGVTGPGTQYF
TGTGCCAGAAGCTTGGGAGTTACAGGCCCGGGTACGCAGTATTTT
>TRBV4-1|15|TRBD2|-|TRBJ2-5
CASIQEKTNGGKAHF
TGCGCCAGCATCCAAGAAAAGACTAACGGGGGGAAAGCACACTTC
>TRBV12-3/TRBV12-4|14|-|-|TRBJ1-2
CASSPPHHRAGYTF
TGTGCCAGCAGCCCCCCACACCACAGGGCTGGCTACACCTTC
>TRBV29-1|15|TRBD2|-|TRBJ2-3
CSALLSGGITNTQYF
TGCAGCGCTCTCCTATCGGGAGGTATCACAAATACGCAGTATTTT
>TRBV20-1|13|-|-|TRBJ2-3
CSTSSGFTDTQYF
TGCAGTACTAGTAGTGGGTTCACAGATACGCAGTATTTT
>TRBV29-1|13|TRBD2|-|TRBJ2-3
CATGLVLIDTQYF
TGCGCAACTGGACTAGTGCTTATAGATACGCAGTATTTT
>TRBV6-6|15|TRBD1|-|TRBJ2-5
CASRRGDREWETQYF
TGTGCTAGCAGGAGAGGGGACAGGGAGTGGGAGACCCAGTACTTC
>TRBV20-1|13|-|many|TRBJ1-2
CSARADFNYGYTF
TGCAGTGCTAGAGCGGATTTTAACTATGGCTACACCTTC
>TRBV11-2|12|-|-|TRBJ1-1
CVSSLEGTLAFF
TGTGTCAGCAGCTTAGAGGGGACACTGGCGTTCTTC
>TRBV6-2/TRBV6-3|17|-|-|TRBJ2-5
CASSYSIVRGWQETGYF
TGTGCCAGCAGCTACTCGATCGTGCGGGGCTGGCAAGAGACCGGGTACTTC
>TRBV11-2|15|TRBD2|once|TRBJ2-7
CTSSHPETSGYEQYF
TGTACCAGCAGCCACCCCGAGACTAGCGGATATGAGCAGTACTTC
>TRBV9|14|-|few|TRBJ2-1
CASSDWGSSDEQFF
TGTGCCAGCAGCGATTGGGGGTCGAGCGATGAGCAGTTCTTC
>TRBV7-9|13|-|-|TRBJ1-4
CASSYRRGEKLFF
TGTGCCAGCAGCTACAGGAGGGGTGAAAAACTGTTTTTT
>TRBV11-3|13|-|-|TRBJ1-5
CASSSQKNQPQHF
TGTGCCAGCAGCTCACAAAAGAATCAGCCCCAGCATTTT
>TRBV11-2|13|-|-|TRBJ1-3
CASGRVSGNTIYF
TGTGCTAGCGGCCGAGTCTCTGGAAACACCATATATTTT
>TRBV20-1|15|TRBD2|many|TRBJ2-1
CSVSVWLAGNNEQFF
TGCAGTGTAAGTGTATGGCTAGCGGGGAACAATGAGCAGTTCTTC
>TRBV10-3|14|TRBD1|many|TRBJ1-2
CAISRDRGPQGYTF
TGTGCCATCAGTAGGGACAGGGGGCCCCAGGGCTACACCTTC
>TRBV4-2|14|-|-|TRBJ1-2
CASSPPLQSYGYAF
TGTGCCAGCAGCCCTCCGCTGCAAAGCTATGGCTACGCCTTC
>TRBV5-5|16|-|-|TRBJ2-1
CASSTRTTWPYNEQFF
TGTGCCAGCAGCACCCGGACTACCTGGCCCTACAATGAGCAGTTCTTC
>TRBV20-1|15|-|-|TRBJ1-6
CSARSGSGDNSPPHF
TGCAGTGCTAGATCCGGGTCAGGAGATAATTCACCCCCCCACTTT
>TRBV6-1|15|TRBD2|-|TRBJ2-3
CTSSDASGGADTQYF
TGTACCAGCAGTGATGCTAGCGGGGGGGCAGATACGCAGTATTTC
>TRBV11-2|15|-|-|TRBJ1-1
CASRYYRRRDTEALF
TGTGCCAGCAGGTATTATAGGAGGCGGGACACTGAAGCTCTCTTT
>TRBV28|14|-|-|TRBJ2-7
CASNRPGFDREQYF
TGTGCCAGTAACAGACCGGGCTTTGATAGAGAGCAGTACTTC
>TRBV29-1|13|TRBD1|medium-sized|TRBJ2-5
CSVKQGSGETQYF
TGCAGCGTTAAACAGGGGTCGGGGGAGACCCAGTACTTC
>TRBV4-1|15|-|-|TRBJ2-6
CASIQVRTGANVLSF
TGCGCCAGCATCCAAGTGAGGACTGGGGCCAACGTCCTGAGTTTC
>TRBV11-2|16|-|-|TRBJ2-1
CASGKTLDALYNEQFF
TGTGCCAGTGGCAAGACACTAGATGCACTGTACAATGAGCAGTTCTTC
>TRBV29-1|15|-|-|TRBJ2-7
CSASGWSPAVYEQYF
TGCAGTGCGAGTGGATGGAGTCCTGCCGTCTACGAGCAGTACTTC
>TRBV10-2|14|-|many|TRBJ1-1
CASSESGSAAEAFF
TGCGCCAGCAGTGAGTCGGGGAGTGCAGCTGAAGCTTTCTTT
>TRBV6-6|14|TRBD1|many|TRBJ2-7
CASRGDRVSYEQYF
TGTGCCAGCAGGGGGGACAGGGTTAGTTACGAGCAGTACTTC
>TRBV11-2|16|-|-|TRBJ2-5
CARSLVGRRAQEIQYF
TGTGCCAGAAGCCTAGTTGGGCGGAGGGCCCAAGAGATCCAGTACTTC
>TRBV11-2|16|-|-|TRBJ2-5
CASILVGRRAQETQYF
TGTGCCAGCATCCTAGTTGGGCGGAGGGCCCAAGAGACCCAGTATTTC
>TRBV6-5|13|TRBD1|-|TRBJ2-4
CASIQTGWNIQYF
TGTGCCAGCATCCAGACAGGGTGGAACATTCAGTATTTC
>TRBV12-3/TRBV12-4|13|TRBD2|-|TRBJ2-7
CASCRDYNYEQHF
TGTGCCAGCTGTCGGGACTATAACTACGAGCAGCACTTC
>TRBV20-1|12|-|few|TRBJ2-7
CSARSSNSEQYF
TGCAGCGCCCGGAGTTCCAACTCCGAGCAGTACTTC
>TRBV11-2|15|TRBD2|large|TRBJ2-7
CASSHPGTSGYEQYF
TGTGCCAGCAGCCACCCCGGGACTAGCGGATACGAGCAGTACTTC
>TRBV28|13|-|medium-sized|TRBJ2-7
CASRAQSLPEQYF
TGTGCCAGCAGAGCCCAATCCCTCCCCGAGCAGTACTTC